This TCR beta chain was identified in a study of cytomegalovirus exposure and HLA in healthy donors. The study, taken as a whole, reports: Rare TCR sequences predominated, though certain public TCRs were found in many donors. An analysis that was carried out later associated 16,000 or so TCR beta sequences with HLA alleles at 0.05 false discovery rate.

Primers: 60 Vbeta forward and 13 Jbeta reverse. Sequencing was performed with immunoSEQ multiplex PCR; in TCRdb, only in-frame clones are kept and a portion is missing. In the table there are around 140,000 clones, around 73% of which are singletons. In the case of this clone: Its target is not known.

The TCR originated in a female donor in good health and CMV-seronegative. Sequenced: PBMCs.

CDR3 nucleotide sequence: TGTGCCAGCAGTCCCAGGGGGCGAGGCTCCTACGAGCAGTACTTC. This encodes CASSPRGRGSYEQYF. This chain links TRBV7-9 with TRBJ2-7; 8 bases are shared with TRBD1. V lost 6 bases to trimming and J lost 0 bases; unmatched junction nucleotides: 7. The CDR3 extends over 15 amino acids. From germline, CDR1 is SEHNR and CDR2 FQNEAQ (reference sequence).